The 25 T cell receptor beta chains reported below all come from one sample, sequenced in a study of blood T cell repertoires in COVID-19. Here immunoSEQ multiplex PCR was the method, and the copy in TCRdb shows in-frame clones only, minus some. This table has several thousand clones, roughly nine tenths appearing once. The specimen sequenced was peripheral blood. The receptors originated from a human donor in a cohort sampled during active COVID-19. The donor label of this sample is uncertain.

The genes are TRBV9 and TRBJ1-2, with unresolved D. V gave up 4 bases and J gave up 4 bases, with 14 bases separating them. Germline CDR1 reads SGDLS; CDR2 reads YYNGEE. The CDR3 runs to 14 residues. CDR3 coding DNA: TGTGCCAGCAGCTCCCGTGGAGGGCTCTATGGCTACACCTTC. It encodes CASSSRGGLYGYTF.

Worth noting for this clone: This sample includes further DNA sequences coding for the same CDR3. This rearrangement joins TRBV30 to TRBJ1-5; TRBD1 might be the D (5 bases). The CDR3 runs to 13 residues. V was clipped by 2 bases and J by 4 bases, with 9 bases between them. The germline gives CDR1 GTSNPN, CDR2 SVGIG (reference sequence). CDR3: CAWSSRENQPQHF. CDR3 nucleotides: TGTGCCTGGAGTTCCAGGGAAAATCAGCCCCAGCATTTT.

This chain uses TRBV4-1 with TRBJ2-7; 7 positions agree with TRBD2. The CDR3 spans 15 residues. J lost 2 bases, V lost 0 bases, and 4 bases had no gene match. Germline V lookup: CDR1 MGHRA, CDR2 YSYEKL. In DNA form, the CDR3 reads TGCGCCAGCAGCCAAGATATGGGACTAACCTACGAGCAGTACTTC. This sequence encodes CASSQDMGLTYEQYF.

Only a few counts were recorded for this clone. The chain combines TRBV19 with TRBJ2-3; TRBD2 aligns across 8 bases. This CDR3 has 14 residues. The ends lost 6 bases at V and 2 bases at J; junction bases unmatched: 4. Per germline, CDR1 LNHDA and CDR2 SQIVND (reference sequence). The CDR3 sequence is CASSWTSSTDTQYF. CDR3 nucleotides: TGTGCCAGTAGCTGGACTAGCTCCACAGATACGCAGTATTTT.

The DNA for the CDR3 is TGTGCCAGCAGTTACCTGCCGGAGAAACAAGAGACCCAGTACTTC. Amino acids: CASSYLPEKQETQYF. The gene calls are TRBV6-6 and TRBJ2-5; D call uncertain. The V end lost 2 bases, the J end lost 2 bases, and 12 bases lay between the germline ends. The CDR3 has 15 residues. CDR1 and CDR2 from the germline V gene are MNHNY and SVGAGI (reference sequence).

This sequence joins TRBV2 and TRBJ1-2, with 7 bases that match TRBD1. The CDR3 spans 14 residues. Germline V gene data show CDR1 as SNHLY and CDR2 as FYNNEI. The V segment lost 2 bases and the J segment 5 bases; nucleotides outside the gene matches: 5. CDR3 bases: TGTGCCAGCAGTGAAAGCCGGGACAGTTATGGCTACACCTTC. Translated, it gives CASSESRDSYGYTF.

The chain has TRBV5-6 and TRBJ2-7; no definite D call. The CDR3 covers 16 residues. The germline gives CDR1 SGHDT, CDR2 YYEEEE. The V gene lost 2 bases and the J gene lost 4 bases, with 19 bases spanning the gap. In DNA form, the CDR3 reads TGTGCCAGCAGCTTCCCCACATATTCCGAGGTTTACGAGCAGTACTTC. Its translation is CASSFPTYSEVYEQYF.

The chain is built from TRBV19 and TRBJ2-7; 10 positions match TRBD1. Germline CDR1 and CDR2: LNHDA and SQIVND (reference sequence). J gave up 7 bases and V 5 bases, and 8 bases lay outside the gene matches. The CDR3 is 14 amino acids. The CDR3 nucleotides are TGTGCCAGTAGTCCCGACAGGGGGCGCCCTGAGCAGTACTTC. This sequence encodes CASSPDRGRPEQYF.

The rearrangement uses TRBV3-1 (or the pseudogene TRBV3-2) and TRBJ2-1; possibly TRBD2 for D (6 bases). Germline V gene sequence: CDR1 LGHDT, CDR2 YNNKEL (reference sequence). With 2 bases removed from V and 8 bases from J, the gap between germline ends came to 10 bases. The CDR3 has 13 amino acids. The CDR3: CASSQLGGYEQFF. The CDR3, as DNA: TGTGCCAGCAGCCAACTGGGGGGTTATGAGCAGTTCTTC.

The J gene is TRBJ2-1, the V gene TRBV28; 9 bases match TRBD2. The J segment lost 7 bases and the V segment lost 11 bases, leaving 12 bases of the junction unmatched. The CDR3 extends over 14 amino acids. Germline V gene sequence: CDR1 MDHEN, CDR2 SYDVKM. The CDR3 DNA reads as TGTGCCCTAGCCCGTAGCGGGGGAAATAATGAGCAGTTCTTC. Translated, it gives CALARSGGNNEQFF.

This clone was observed a handful of times. This chain links TRBV15 with TRBJ2-5; 9 bases fit TRBD2. The V gene's germline CDR1 is LNHNV and CDR2 YYDKDF (reference sequence). This CDR3 has 14 residues. V shed 5 bases and J 4 bases; nucleotides not matched to a gene: 5. Written as DNA, the CDR3 is TGTGCCACCAGCTTTAGCGGGAGTCGAGAGACCCAGTACTTC. It is translated as CATSFSGSRETQYF.

The CDR3 sequence: CASSLAGRGGEQFF. The CDR3 DNA sequence: TGTGCCAGCAGCTTAGCGGGGCGAGGCGGCGAGCAGTTCTTC. The J gene is TRBJ2-1, the V gene TRBV5-6, with 7 nucleotides matching TRBD2. CDR3 length: 14 amino acids. CDR1 is SGHDT and CDR2 is YYEEEE in the germline V gene. With 2 bases clipped from V and 10 bases from J, the junction kept 9 bases outside the gene matches. Full variable domain (remainder filled in from reference TRBV5-6 and TRBJ2-1): DAGVTQSPTHLIKTRGQQVTLRCSPKSGHDTVSWYQQALGQGPQFIFQYYEEEERQRGNFPDRFSGHQFPNYSSELNVNALLLGDSALYLCASSLAGRGGEQFFGPGTRLTVL.

A single count supports this clone. V gene TRBV29-1 combines with J gene TRBJ2-5; 9 bases match TRBD2. This CDR3 region has 15 residues. CDR1 and CDR2 from the germline V gene are SQVTM and ANQGSEA. The junction had 8 bases not matched to a gene; V was cut back by 6 bases and J by 0 bases. The CDR3 DNA reads TGCAGCGTCTTGGGGGCGGGAGGGCACCAAGAGACCCAGTACTTC. Protein: CSVLGAGGHQETQYF.

The chain links TRBV3-1 (or the pseudogene TRBV3-2) to TRBJ1-5, with a weak D call TRBD1 (5 bases). The CDR3 is 13 amino acids. CDR1 is LGHDT and CDR2 is YNNKEL in the germline V gene (reference sequence). With 6 bases removed from V and 2 bases from J, the gap between germline ends came to 8 bases. The CDR3 loop is CASSPTGNQPQHF. CDR3 DNA sequence: TGTGCCAGCAGTCCGACAGGCAATCAGCCCCAGCATTTT.

This clone has just one count. The rearrangement uses TRBV30 and TRBJ1-3; no reliable D call. This CDR3 is 16 amino acids long. Deletions cut 3 bases from V and 0 bases from J, with 15 bases between. Germline V gene lookup returns CDR1 GTSNPN and CDR2 SVGIG (reference sequence). CDR3 protein: CAWSIEQASSGNTIYF. The DNA of the CDR3 is TGTGCCTGGAGCATCGAACAAGCGAGCTCTGGAAACACCATATATTTT.

The gene calls are TRBV27 and TRBJ2-7; D might be TRBD1 (6 bases). The germline V and J ends were trimmed by 5 bases and 2 bases, with 19 bases remaining between them. Germline V gives CDR1 MNHEY, CDR2 SMNVEV (reference sequence). The length of the CDR3 is 16 residues. The CDR3 DNA is TGTGCCAGCAGTCCATCGACTGGACAGATTCCCTACGAGCAGTACTTC. Protein sequence: CASSPSTGQIPYEQYF.

This clone was observed a single time. The CDR3 bases are TGTGCCAGCAGCCCCACGGGACAGGGGAATTCACCCCTCCACTTT. Amino acids: CASSPTGQGNSPLHF. V usage is TRBV9 and J usage is TRBJ1-6; 10 nucleotides line up with TRBD1. The V gene's germline CDR1 is SGDLS and CDR2 YYNGEE. Trimming cost V 4 bases and J 7 bases; bases outside gene matches: 5. The CDR3 extends over 15 amino acids.

This rearrangement joins TRBV5-1 to TRBJ2-3; no clear D. CDR1 and CDR2 from the germline V gene are SGHRS and YFSETQ. CDR3 size: 11 residues. Trimming took 1 base from V and 5 from J, leaving 2 bases between them. The CDR3 loop reads CASSLQDTQYF. The CDR3 DNA sequence: TGCGCCAGCAGCTTGCAAGATACGCAGTATTTT.

The chain carries TRBV19 and TRBJ2-7; D possibly corresponds to TRBD2 (5 bases). Trimming removed 2 bases from V and 3 bases from J, with 11 bases in between. This CDR3 has 14 amino acids. Germline-derived CDR1 and CDR2 are LNHDA and SQIVND (reference sequence). The CDR3 protein is CASSIFFGIYEQYF. As DNA, the CDR3 is TGTGCCAGTAGTATATTCTTCGGGATCTACGAGCAGTACTTC.

The J gene is TRBJ2-7, the V gene TRBV28; TRBD2 aligns across 10 bases. The J segment lost 2 bases and the V segment lost 10 bases, leaving 8 bases of the junction unmatched. Looked up from germline, CDR1 is MDHEN and CDR2 is SYDVKM. The CDR3 contains 14 residues. CDR3 DNA: TGTGCCATACAGCGGGGGGGTGGTGCCTACGAGCAGTACTTC. Its protein product is CAIQRGGGAYEQYF.

This clone was detected only a few times. This chain connects TRBV19 to TRBJ2-7; 10 bases map to TRBD1. Germline values: CDR1 LNHDA, CDR2 SQIVND (reference sequence). This CDR3 region has 13 residues. The junction had 3 bases not matched to a gene; V was cut back by 5 bases and J by 5 bases. The CDR3 DNA reads as TGTGCCAGTAGTTACGGGACAGGGGACGAGCAGTACTTC. Residues: CASSYGTGDEQYF.

For the CDR3, the DNA is TGCGCCAGCAGTGAGGGACAGGGGGATATCGGGGAGCTGTTTTTT. Its protein is CASSEGQGDIGELFF. The V and J genes are TRBV10-1 and TRBJ2-2; 10 bases are shared with TRBD1. The germline gives CDR1 WNHNN, CDR2 SYGVQD (reference sequence). The CDR3 has 15 residues. With 2 bases clipped from V and 7 bases from J, the junction kept 4 bases outside the gene matches.

This chain uses TRBV5-1 with TRBJ2-5, with D uncertain. Germline loops: CDR1 SGHRS, CDR2 YFSETQ. The V gene lost 0 bases and the J gene lost 4 bases, with 7 bases spanning the gap. This CDR3 comprises 13 residues. CDR3 DNA sequence: TGCGCCAGCAGCTTGGCCCTACGAGAGACCCAGTACTTC. Protein: CASSLALRETQYF.

This chain uses TRBV7-9 with TRBJ2-1, with no clear D. The germline V and J ends were trimmed by 3 bases and 2 bases, with 2 bases remaining between them. The V gene's germline CDR1 is SEHNR and CDR2 FQNEAQ (reference sequence). CDR3 length: 12 amino acids. The CDR3 DNA reads TGTGCCAGCAGCTTTACCTACAATGAGCAGTTCTTC. It codes for CASSFTYNEQFF.

This chain connects TRBV28 to TRBJ1-1, with a possible D match to TRBD1 (6 bases). CDR1 MDHEN and CDR2 SYDVKM come from the germline V gene. The CDR3 loop spans 13 amino acids. The germline V and J ends were trimmed by 6 bases and 4 bases, with 12 bases remaining between them. CDR3 nucleotides: TGTGCCAGCAGCAGAGGGGGTTTCACTGAAGCTTTCTTT. Amino acid sequence: CASSRGGFTEAFF. The variable domain in full, completed from reference TRBV28 and TRBJ1-1, reads DVKVTQSSRYLVKRTGEKVFLECVQDMDHENMFWYRQDPGLGLRLIYFSYDVKMKEKGDIPEGYSVSREKKERFSLILESASTNQTSMYLCASSRGGFTEAFFGQGTRLTVV.